This T cell receptor (beta chain) originates from a study of regulatory T cells in long-lasting Graves disease. Both iRepertoire HTBI primers and Arm-PCR of CDR3 regions were used to build the TCR beta libraries. One entry per CDR3 protein results from TCRdb running MiXCR on the multiplex PCR reads. The data show approximately 540,000 distinct CDR3 sequences, with around 11% seen just once and around 9.3% held by the top ten. Study-level results: Peripheral blood was the sole material, not thyroid tissue.

Time point meaning: newly diagnosed GD, antithyroid drugs for less than 3 months. PBMC-derived RNA was used for the TCR library. This clonotype was seen many times. The target antigen is unknown. Trimming took 1 base from V and 1 from J, leaving 10 bases between them. The germline CDR1 and CDR2 sequences are SEHNR and FQNEAQ (reference sequence). This CDR3 comprises 15 residues. These data also featured in a second study, about T cells in Graves' hyperthyroidism and ophthalmopathy.

The sequencing used peripheral blood mononuclear cells (PBMCs), collected at new diagnosis, from a patient treated with antithyroid drugs. This receptor was identified in a woman in her 30s with Graves disease. This chain links TRBV7-9 with TRBJ1-1; maybe TRBD1 (5 bases). CDR3 DNA sequence: TGTGCCAGCAGCTTAGGTTTGACAGCGAACACTGAAGCTTTCTTT. As protein: CASSLGLTANTEAFF.